The clone carrying this T cell receptor (beta chain) was seen only a few times. The antigen remains undetermined. The sample belongs to a study of early stage breast cancer tumors. The method was immunoSEQ multiplex PCR; TCRdb's version includes in-frame clones alone and lacks a portion of them. The sample consists of around 53,000 clones, 85% to 95% of them appearing once. Points from the study as a whole: Blood repertoires resembled normal breast more than tumor. Most shared enriched TCRB sequences were commonly generated ones.

From germline, CDR1 is SGHNT and CDR2 YYREEE (reference sequence). CDR3 length equals 16 residues. Trimming at V came to 1 base and at J to 5 bases, leaving 9 bases not matched to a gene. This TCR was sampled from a person aged 70 to 80 with breast cancer. The sequenced material came from blood. This sequence joins TRBV5-4 and TRBJ2-3; 8 bases map to TRBD2. CDR3 protein: CASSLFLAGGGDTQYF. CDR3 nucleotide sequence: TGTGCCAGCAGCTTGTTTCTCGCGGGAGGTGGAGATACGCAGTATTTT. The entire variable domain, with the rest obtained from reference TRBV5-4 and TRBJ2-3, is as follows: ETGVTQSPTHLIKTRGQQVTLRCSSQSGHNTVSWYQQALGQGPQFIFQYYREEENGRGNFPPRFSGLQFPNYSSELNVNALELDDSALYLCASSLFLAGGGDTQYFGPGTRLTVL.